This T cell receptor (beta chain) was profiled in a study of cytomegalovirus exposure and HLA in healthy donors. Across the whole study: In terms of ancestry, the Caucasian-associated cluster contained 81% of the roughly 400 genotyped donors.

There are a few counts of this clone. What it recognizes is unknown. Notes on the study in general: Diagnosis of cytomegalovirus status made by the classifier reportedly showed high specificity and sensitivity. Productive rates of about 90% or about 30% were seen for most TCR beta V segments in an earlier analysis.

Germline values: CDR1 LGHNA, CDR2 YNFKEQ. Trimming took off 2 bases at V and 0 bases at J, with 10 bases between the two ends. The CDR3 has 15 amino acids. Both 60 Vbeta primers and 13 Jbeta primers went into the PCR. In the original processing: There were tens of millions of unique TCR beta chains by a later count, and some 12 million of them were shared. Generated by immunoSEQ multiplex PCR, the TCRdb table keeps only in-frame clones and is missing some. V and J calls plus clone size are reproduced from that table; the DNA served to infer D and trimming. The sample gives some 76,000 clones, about nine tenths of which show up once; just under 2% is in the top ten.

The chain carries TRBV4-2 and TRBJ2-5; tentatively, D is TRBD2 (6 bases). Sequencing input: PBMCs. This TCR was recovered from a woman aged 25 to 39 in good health and CMV-seronegative. The CDR3 DNA sequence: TGTGCCAGCAGCCAATCAGCGGGCTACCAAGAGACCCAGTACTTC. Residues: CASSQSAGYQETQYF.